The entry below describes one T cell receptor (beta chain). The data stem from a study of control samples from healthy donors and cancer patients. This table comes from immunoSEQ multiplex PCR, and its TCRdb copy is limited to in-frame clones, with some not included. The sample has around 84,000 clones, roughly 91% seen once. Germline CDR1 is SGHDT and CDR2 is YYEEEE. V gave up 2 bases and J gave up 3 bases, with 12 bases separating them. The CDR3 sequence is 15 residues long. The sequence derives from a man aged 25-45 years in good health. What was sequenced was blood. The rearrangement joins TRBV5-6 to TRBJ1-5; tentative D call: TRBD1 (6 bases). CDR3 residues: CASSLGGGNNQPQHF. DNA for the CDR3: TGTGCCAGCAGCTTAGGTGGGGGCAACAATCAGCCCCAGCATTTT.